The sequence of this T cell receptor (beta chain) was determined in a study of blood T cells in healthy people across ages. Healthy Caucasian individuals from Russia aged about 6 to 90 served as donors. Each donor supplied approximately 10 milliliters of peripheral blood. No fewer than 7 million PBMCs went into each sample. Using a J-beta primer mix together with a sample-barcoded 5' primer, a second PCR was run for roughly 6 to 12 cycles. TCRdb recomputed calls from the 5' RACE reads with MiXCR, one row per CDR3 protein. This sample has hundreds of thousands of distinct CDR3 sequences, with under 25% found just once. This clonotype was counted only a few times. This TCR was recovered from a man between 65 and 80 years old in good health. The specimen sequenced was blood.

CDR3 coding DNA: TGTGCCAGCAGCTTAAGCGGGCCCACAGATACGCAGTATTTT. Its translation: CASSLSGPTDTQYF. The rearrangement links TRBV7-3 to TRBJ2-3; maybe TRBD2 (5 bases). The CDR3 is 14 amino acids. V was clipped by 1 base and J by 2 bases, with 7 bases between them. Germline V gives CDR1 SGHTA, CDR2 FQGTGA.